The present TCR beta chain was sequenced within a study of technical replicates of blood from a few donors (dated by TCRdb to 2017 to 2019). A word on this clone: Its antigen is unknown. No much larger clone is present one base from it, and per-base qualities are unavailable.

Libraries came from the immunoSEQ multiplex PCR assay. TCRdb took over this immuneACCESS table, retaining in-frame rearrangements with V and J assigned. Such tables are incomplete; in checked studies, under half of the missing clones stem from an unresolved V gene, and the remainder is unexplained. This sample comprises tens of thousands of clones, roughly 94% of them detected only once. Jointly, the top ten make up roughly 0.38% of the sample. This clonotype originated in a human donor in good health. Sequences were obtained from T cells isolated from PBMCs.

The bases are TGTGCCAGTAGTGAACAGGTGAACACTGAAGCTTTCTTT. Translated, this is CASSEQVNTEAFF. The sequence is built from TRBV19 and TRBJ1-1; 5 matching bases give a weak D call of TRBD1. V loses 5 bases of germline sequence and J loses 0 bases, and the interval between the two ends is 7 bases. The CDR3 runs 13 amino acids, cysteine and phenylalanine included. Only the CDR3 DNA stays, 39 bases, in frame from base 1. The CDR1 and CDR2 encoded by the germline V gene (reference sequence) are LNHDA and SQIVND.